Sequencing of this TCR beta chain was carried out in a study of cytomegalovirus exposure and HLA in healthy donors. Concerning this clone: The antigen remains unidentified.

Study-level findings and limits: While the bulk of TCR sequences proved rare, some public TCRs turned up in many donors. When a later analysis compared HLA-associated TCR beta chains with equally common others, the HLA-associated chains turned out to be more clonally expanded and to have lower generation probabilities. For cytomegalovirus status, the classifier reportedly gave diagnoses with high specificity and sensitivity.

The study ran its PCR with 60 Vbeta and 13 Jbeta primers. The data were produced by immunoSEQ multiplex PCR, yet TCRdb's version contains in-frame clones alone and is incomplete. The data hold tens of thousands of clones, with about 81% observed a single time. The CDR3 loop spans 13 amino acids. The germline V gene has CDR1 SGDLS and CDR2 YYNGEE. Trimming shortened V by 0 bases and J by 7 bases, and 9 bases separated the two germline ends. V and J are TRBV9 and TRBJ2-3, with TRBD1 as a possible D gene (6 bases). This receptor was taken from a man aged 18-30 years in good health and CMV-seronegative. The sample consisted of PBMCs. CDR3 sequence reads: CASSVGTVHTQYF. DNA of the CDR3: TGTGCCAGCAGCGTAGGGACAGTGCATACGCAGTATTTT. The full variable domain, with the rest looked up from reference TRBV9 and TRBJ2-3, is DSGVTQTPKHLITATGQRVTLRCSPRSGDLSVYWYQQSLDQGLQFLIQYYNGEERAKGNILERFSAQQFPDLHSELNLSSLELGDSALYFCASSVGTVHTQYFGPGTRLTVL.